This paragraph reports one TCR beta chain. The record originates from a study of blood T cell repertoires in COVID-19. Method: immunoSEQ multiplex PCR; TCRdb's copy keeps in-frame clones and lacks some. The data hold hundreds of thousands of clones, with about 90% observed a single time. CDR3 size: 12 residues. Germline V CDR1 and CDR2: SGHDT, YYEEEE. Trimming left V 0 bases short and J 12 bases short, with 12 bases between. The sequence was collected from a woman in her thirties or forties who had recovered from COVID-19. V usage is TRBV5-6 and J usage is TRBJ1-1; no clear D gene. The sequencing input was peripheral blood. The CDR3 loop reads CASSLGVERTFF. The CDR3, as DNA: TGTGCCAGCAGCTTGGGGGTCGAGCGAACTTTCTTT.